This TCR beta chain was sequenced during a study of cytomegalovirus exposure and HLA in healthy donors. 60 Vbeta and 13 Jbeta primers were used in PCR. The method was immunoSEQ multiplex PCR; TCRdb's version includes in-frame clones alone and lacks a portion of them. The sample yields about 160,000 clones, 75% to 90% seen once. Germline loops: CDR1 MGHDK, CDR2 SYGVNS. With 1 base clipped from V and 8 bases from J, the junction kept 5 bases outside the gene matches. The CDR3 has 16 amino acids. This chain joins TRBV25-1 and TRBJ1-6; 10 bases map to TRBD1. The clonotype originates from a young man in good health and CMV-seronegative. The sequencing sample was made of PBMCs. The CDR3 is CASSESWTGGYSPLHF. The DNA of the CDR3 is TGTGCCAGCAGTGAATCCTGGACAGGGGGATATTCACCCCTCCACTTT.